This TCR beta chain was found in a study of regulatory T cells in long-lasting Graves disease. According to the study, TCR beta libraries were built with iRepertoire HTBI primers and CDR3-region Arm-PCR. Authors' processing steps: From all samples, identification returned approximately 15 TRBJ and approximately 67 TRBV segments. TCRdb re-analysed the multiplex PCR reads in MiXCR, keeping a single row per CDR3 protein. V and J calls and clone size were set by TCRdb, not the authors. The data contain about 540,000 distinct CDR3 sequences, roughly 13% of them singletons. Specified time point: newly diagnosed GD, antithyroid drugs for less than 3 months. From PBMCs, RNA was extracted and then used to make the TCR library. The study, taken as a whole, reports: Newly diagnosed Graves' patients exceeded persistent ones in TCR diversity.

This clonotype was recorded a few times. What it recognizes is unknown. The germline CDR1 and CDR2 sequences are LNHDA and SQIVND (reference sequence). The CDR3 extends over 14 amino acids. The trim removed 7 bases at V and 2 bases at J, leaving 7 bases unmatched. In addition, the sample was reused for a study of T cells in Graves' hyperthyroidism and ophthalmopathy.

This TCR was sampled from a young man with Graves disease. The chain uses TRBV19 and TRBJ2-5; 7 nucleotides match TRBD2. The sample in question was peripheral blood mononuclear cells (PBMCs), obtained at new diagnosis, from a patient treated with antithyroid drugs. CDR3 amino acids: CASIGREEQETQYF. As DNA, the CDR3 is TGTGCCAGTATCGGACGGGAGGAGCAAGAGACCCAGTACTTC.